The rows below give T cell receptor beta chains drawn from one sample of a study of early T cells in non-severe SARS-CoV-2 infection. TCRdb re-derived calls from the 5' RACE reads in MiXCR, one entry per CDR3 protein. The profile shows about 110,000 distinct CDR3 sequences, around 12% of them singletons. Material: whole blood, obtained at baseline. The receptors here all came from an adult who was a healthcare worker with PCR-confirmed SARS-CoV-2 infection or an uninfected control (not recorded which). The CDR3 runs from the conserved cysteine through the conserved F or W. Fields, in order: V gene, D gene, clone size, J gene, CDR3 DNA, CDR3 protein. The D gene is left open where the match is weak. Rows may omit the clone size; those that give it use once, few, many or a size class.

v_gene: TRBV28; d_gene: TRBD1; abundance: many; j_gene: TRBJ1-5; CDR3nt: TGTGCCAGCAGTGGCAGGGGGCGCGGAAGTCAGCCCCAGCATTTT; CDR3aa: CASSGRGRGSQPQHF
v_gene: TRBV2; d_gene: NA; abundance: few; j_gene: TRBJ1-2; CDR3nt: TGTGCCAGCAGTGAGTCAGGGGCGTTCTATGGCTACACCTTC; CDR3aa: CASSESGAFYGYTF
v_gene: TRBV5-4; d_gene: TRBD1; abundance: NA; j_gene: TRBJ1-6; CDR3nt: TGTGCCAGCAGCTCCGGGACAGGGAGTTCACCCCTCCACTTT; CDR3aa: CASSSGTGSSPLHF
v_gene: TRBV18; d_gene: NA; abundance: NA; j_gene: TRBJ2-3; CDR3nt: TGTGCCAGCTCACAACTAGATACGCAGTATTTT; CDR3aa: CASSQLDTQYF
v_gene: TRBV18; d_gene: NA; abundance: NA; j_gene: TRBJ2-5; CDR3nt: TGTGCCAGCTCACGCCCTGTCTCGTACCAAGAGACCCAGTACTTC; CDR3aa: CASSRPVSYQETQYF
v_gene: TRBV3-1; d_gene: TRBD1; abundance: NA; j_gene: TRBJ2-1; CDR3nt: TGTGCCAGCAGCCAGGGGACAGGGAAGGCCAATGAGCAGTTCTTC; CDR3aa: CASSQGTGKANEQFF
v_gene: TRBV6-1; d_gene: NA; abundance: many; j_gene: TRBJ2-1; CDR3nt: TGTGCCAGCAGTGCTCGCCCAGTAGGGTCGTCCTACAATGAGCAGTTCTTC; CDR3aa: CASSARPVGSSYNEQFF
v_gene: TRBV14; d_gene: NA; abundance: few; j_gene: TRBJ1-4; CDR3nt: TGTGCCAGCAGCCCCGGACGGCTGTCAAATGAAAAACTGTTTTTT; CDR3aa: CASSPGRLSNEKLFF
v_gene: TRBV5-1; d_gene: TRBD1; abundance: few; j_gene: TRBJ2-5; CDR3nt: TGCGCCAGCAGGCGACAGGGACCTCAAGAGACCCAGTACTTC; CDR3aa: CASRRQGPQETQYF
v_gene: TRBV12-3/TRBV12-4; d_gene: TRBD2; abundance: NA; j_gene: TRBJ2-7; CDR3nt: TGTGCCAGCAGTTTGGGAGGCGGGGGGTACTACGAGCAGTACTTC; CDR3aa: CASSLGGGGYYEQYF
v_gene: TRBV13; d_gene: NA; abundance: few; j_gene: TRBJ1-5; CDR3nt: TGTGCCAGCAGCTTAGGCTCGGGGCAAGGCCAGCCCCAGCATTTT; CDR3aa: CASSLGSGQGQPQHF
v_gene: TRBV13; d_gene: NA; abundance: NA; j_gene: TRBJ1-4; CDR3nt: TGTGCCAGCAGCAAGCAGGGAATCGGGTATGAAAAACTGTTTTTT; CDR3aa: CASSKQGIGYEKLFF
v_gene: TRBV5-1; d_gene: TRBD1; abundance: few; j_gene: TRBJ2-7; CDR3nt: TGCGCCAGCAGCTTCGGGACAGGGGGCTACGAGCAGTACTTC; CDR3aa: CASSFGTGGYEQYF
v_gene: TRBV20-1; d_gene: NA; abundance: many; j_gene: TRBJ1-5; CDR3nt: TGCAGTGCTAGAGATCCGCTTGGACGGGCCGATCAGCCCCAGCATTTT; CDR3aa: CSARDPLGRADQPQHF
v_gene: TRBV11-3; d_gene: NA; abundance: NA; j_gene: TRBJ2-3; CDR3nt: TGTGCCAGCAGCCCGGGACCCGCGATCCACACAGATACGCAGTATTTT; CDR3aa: CASSPGPAIHTDTQYF
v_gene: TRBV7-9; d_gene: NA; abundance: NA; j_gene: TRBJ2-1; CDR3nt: TGTGCCAGCAGCAAGACATCGGAGTTCTTC; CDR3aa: CASSKTSEFF
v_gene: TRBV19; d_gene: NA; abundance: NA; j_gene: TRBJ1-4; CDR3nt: TGTGCCAGTAGTATGCGTGCGTTCAATAATGAAAAACTGTTTTTT; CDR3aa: CASSMRAFNNEKLFF
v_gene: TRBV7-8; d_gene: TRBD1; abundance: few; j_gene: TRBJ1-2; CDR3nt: TGTGCCAGCAGCCCGACAGGGATCGGCTACACCTTC; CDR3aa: CASSPTGIGYTF
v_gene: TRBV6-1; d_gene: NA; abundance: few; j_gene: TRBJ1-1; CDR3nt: TGTGCCAGCATCGGAGGCTGGGGGCGCATGGGGAACACTGAAGCTTTCTTT; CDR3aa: CASIGGWGRMGNTEAFF
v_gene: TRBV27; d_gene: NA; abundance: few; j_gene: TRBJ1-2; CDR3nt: TGTGCCAGCAGTTTAAAGGGGGCTAACTATGGCTACACCTTC; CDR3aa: CASSLKGANYGYTF
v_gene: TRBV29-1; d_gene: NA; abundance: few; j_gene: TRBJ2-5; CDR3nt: TGCAGCGTACCGACTGAGTACCAAGAGACCCAGTACTTC; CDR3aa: CSVPTEYQETQYF
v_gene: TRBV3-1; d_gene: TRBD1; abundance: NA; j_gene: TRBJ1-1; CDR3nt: TGTGCCTGCGGACTAACAGGGGACACTGAAGCTTTCTTT; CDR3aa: CACGLTGDTEAFF
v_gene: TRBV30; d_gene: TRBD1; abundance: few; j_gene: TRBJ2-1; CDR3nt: TGTGCCTGGAGAGGACCGAGACAGGGTGTCTCCTACAATGAGCAGTTCTTC; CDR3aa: CAWRGPRQGVSYNEQFF
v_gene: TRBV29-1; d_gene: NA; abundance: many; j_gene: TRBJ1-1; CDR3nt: TGCAGCGTGGGGACGCTGAACACTGAAGCTTTCTTT; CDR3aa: CSVGTLNTEAFF
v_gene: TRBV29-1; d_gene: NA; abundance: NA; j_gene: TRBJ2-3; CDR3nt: TGCAGCGTGAGTGGGGAGGTAGATACGCAGTATTTT; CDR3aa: CSVSGEVDTQYF
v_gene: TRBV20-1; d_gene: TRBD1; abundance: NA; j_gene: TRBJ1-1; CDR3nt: TGCAGTGCTAGAGATTTGGGACAGGGCACTGAAGCTTTCTTT; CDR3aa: CSARDLGQGTEAFF
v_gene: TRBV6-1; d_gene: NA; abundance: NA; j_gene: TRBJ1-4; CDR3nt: TGTGCCAGCAGTGAAGCGCTAGGAGACGAAAAACTGTTTTTT; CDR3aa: CASSEALGDEKLFF
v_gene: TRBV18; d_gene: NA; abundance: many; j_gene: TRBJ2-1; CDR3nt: TGTGCCAGCTCACCGGAGGGGCTACGCAATGAGCAGTTCTTC; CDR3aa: CASSPEGLRNEQFF
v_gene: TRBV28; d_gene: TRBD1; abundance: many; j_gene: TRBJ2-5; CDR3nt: TGTGCCAGCAGTTTATTTTCGCGGGGGACAGGGCGGGGCGAGACCCAGTACTTC; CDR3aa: CASSLFSRGTGRGETQYF
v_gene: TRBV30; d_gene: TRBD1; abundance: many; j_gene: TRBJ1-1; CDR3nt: TGTGCCTGGAGTGACAGGGGATACACTGAAGCTTTCTTT; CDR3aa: CAWSDRGYTEAFF
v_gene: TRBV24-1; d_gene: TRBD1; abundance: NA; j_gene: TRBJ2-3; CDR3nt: TGTGCCACCAGTGATTTGCAGGGGGCGAGCACAGATACGCAGTATTTT; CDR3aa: CATSDLQGASTDTQYF
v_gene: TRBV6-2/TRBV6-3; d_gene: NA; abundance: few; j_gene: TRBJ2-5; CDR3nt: TGTGCCAGCAGCTGCTTCCAGGGGTGGGCCCAAGAGACCCAGTACTTC; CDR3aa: CASSCFQGWAQETQYF
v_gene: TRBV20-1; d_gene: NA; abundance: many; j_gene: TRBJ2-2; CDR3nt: TGCAGTGCTAGAGGGACACAAGACACCGGGGAGCTGTTTTTT; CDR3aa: CSARGTQDTGELFF
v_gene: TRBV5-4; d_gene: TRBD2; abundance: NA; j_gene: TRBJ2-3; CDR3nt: TGTGCCAGCAGCCCGGTAGCGGGGGACCAAGCAGATACGCAGTATTTT; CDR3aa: CASSPVAGDQADTQYF